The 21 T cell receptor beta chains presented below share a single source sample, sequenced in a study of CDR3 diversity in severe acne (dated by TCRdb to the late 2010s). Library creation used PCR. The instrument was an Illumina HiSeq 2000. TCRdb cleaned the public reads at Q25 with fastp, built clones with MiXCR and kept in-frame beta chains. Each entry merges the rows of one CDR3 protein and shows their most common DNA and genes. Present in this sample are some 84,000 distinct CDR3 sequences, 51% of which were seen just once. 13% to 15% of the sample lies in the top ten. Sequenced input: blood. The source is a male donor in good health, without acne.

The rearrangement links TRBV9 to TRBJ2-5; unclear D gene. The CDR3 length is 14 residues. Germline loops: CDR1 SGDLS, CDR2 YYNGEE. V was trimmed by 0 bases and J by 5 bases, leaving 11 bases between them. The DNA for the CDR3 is TGTGCCAGCAGCGTAGTTGGGTTGGGGGAGACCCAGTACTTC. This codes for CASSVVGLGETQYF.

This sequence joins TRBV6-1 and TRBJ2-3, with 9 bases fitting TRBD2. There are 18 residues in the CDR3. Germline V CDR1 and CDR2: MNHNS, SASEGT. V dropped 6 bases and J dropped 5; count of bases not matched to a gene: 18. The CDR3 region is CASRPRGARGGRKDTQYF. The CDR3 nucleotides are TGTGCCAGCAGACCTCGGGGTGCGCGGGGGGGCCGGAAAGATACGCAGTATTTT.

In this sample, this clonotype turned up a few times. CDR3 bases: TGTGCCAGCAGCGTAGGGCTAGCGGGAGAGACCCAGTACTTC. Its protein is CASSVGLAGETQYF. This rearrangement joins TRBV9 to TRBJ2-5; 8 nucleotides agree with TRBD2. The V segment lost 0 bases and the J segment 4 bases; nucleotides outside the gene matches: 2. In germline, CDR1 is SGDLS, CDR2 YYNGEE. This CDR3 region has 14 residues.

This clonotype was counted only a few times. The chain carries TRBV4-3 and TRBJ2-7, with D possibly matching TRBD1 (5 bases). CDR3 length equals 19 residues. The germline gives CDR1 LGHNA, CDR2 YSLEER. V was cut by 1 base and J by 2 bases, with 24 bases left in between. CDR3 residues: CASSQGSAPSRGNPYEQYF. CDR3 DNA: TGCGCCAGCAGCCAAGGCAGTGCACCCTCTAGGGGTAACCCCTACGAGCAGTACTTC.

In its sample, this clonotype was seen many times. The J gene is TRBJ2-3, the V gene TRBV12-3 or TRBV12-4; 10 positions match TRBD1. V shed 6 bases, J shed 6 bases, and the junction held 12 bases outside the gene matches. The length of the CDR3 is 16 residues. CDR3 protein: CASSPQSGTGADTQYF. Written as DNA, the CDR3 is TGTGCCAGCAGCCCGCAATCCGGGACAGGGGCCGATACGCAGTATTTT.

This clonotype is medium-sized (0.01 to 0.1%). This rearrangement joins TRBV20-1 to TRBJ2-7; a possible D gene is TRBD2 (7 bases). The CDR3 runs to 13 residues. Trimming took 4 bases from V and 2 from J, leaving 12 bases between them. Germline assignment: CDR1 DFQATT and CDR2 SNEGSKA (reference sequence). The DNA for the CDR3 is TGCAGTGCTATAGGCGGGGGCGCCTACGAGCAGTACTTC. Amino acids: CSAIGGGAYEQYF.

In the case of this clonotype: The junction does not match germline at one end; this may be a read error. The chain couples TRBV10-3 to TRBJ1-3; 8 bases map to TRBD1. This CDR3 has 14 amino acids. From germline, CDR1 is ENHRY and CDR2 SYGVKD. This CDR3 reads CASSDKQHGDRQHF. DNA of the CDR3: TGTGCCAGCAGTGATAAACAGCACGGGGACAGGCAACATTTT.

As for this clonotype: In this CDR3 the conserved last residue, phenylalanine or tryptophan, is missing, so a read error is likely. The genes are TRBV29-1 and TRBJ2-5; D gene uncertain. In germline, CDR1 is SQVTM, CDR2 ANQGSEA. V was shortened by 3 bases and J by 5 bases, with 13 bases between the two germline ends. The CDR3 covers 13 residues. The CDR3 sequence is CSVDVVGDETQYL. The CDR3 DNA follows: TGCAGCGTTGATGTCGTTGGAGATGAGACCCAGTACCTC.

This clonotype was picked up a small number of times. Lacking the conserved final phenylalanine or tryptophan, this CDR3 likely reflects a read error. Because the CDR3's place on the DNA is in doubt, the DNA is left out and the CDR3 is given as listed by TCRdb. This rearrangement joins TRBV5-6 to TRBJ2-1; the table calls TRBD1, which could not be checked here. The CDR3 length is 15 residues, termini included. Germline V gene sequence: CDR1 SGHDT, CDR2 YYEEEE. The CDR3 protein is CASSFGDRAYNEQTL.

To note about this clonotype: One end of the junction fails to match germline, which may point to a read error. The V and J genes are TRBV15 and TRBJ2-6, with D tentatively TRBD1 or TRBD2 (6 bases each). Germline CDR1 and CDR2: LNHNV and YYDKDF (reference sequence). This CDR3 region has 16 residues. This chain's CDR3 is CATSRDSGAGAYVLTF. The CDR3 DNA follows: TGTGCCACCAGCAGAGATTCGGGGGCTGGGGCCTACGTCCTGACTTTC.

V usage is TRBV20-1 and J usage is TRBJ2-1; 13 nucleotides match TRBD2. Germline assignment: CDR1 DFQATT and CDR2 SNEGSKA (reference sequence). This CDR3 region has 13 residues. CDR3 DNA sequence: TGCAGCGTACTAGCGGGAGGGTGGGATGAGCAGTTCTTC. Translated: CSVLAGGWDEQFF.

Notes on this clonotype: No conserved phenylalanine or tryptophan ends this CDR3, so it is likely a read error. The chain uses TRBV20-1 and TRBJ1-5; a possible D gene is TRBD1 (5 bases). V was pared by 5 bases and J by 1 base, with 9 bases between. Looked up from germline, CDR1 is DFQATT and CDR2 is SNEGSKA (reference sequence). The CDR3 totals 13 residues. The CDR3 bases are TGCAGTGCTGCCCGGGGCAGCAATCAGCCCCAGCATTCT. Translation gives CSAARGSNQPQHS.

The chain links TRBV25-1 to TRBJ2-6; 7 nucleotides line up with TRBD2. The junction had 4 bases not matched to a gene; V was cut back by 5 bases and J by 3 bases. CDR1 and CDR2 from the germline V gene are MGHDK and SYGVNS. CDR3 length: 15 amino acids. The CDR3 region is CASSWGGVGANVLTF. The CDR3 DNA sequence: TGTGCCAGCAGTTGGGGGGGGGTTGGGGCCAACGTCCTGACTTTC.

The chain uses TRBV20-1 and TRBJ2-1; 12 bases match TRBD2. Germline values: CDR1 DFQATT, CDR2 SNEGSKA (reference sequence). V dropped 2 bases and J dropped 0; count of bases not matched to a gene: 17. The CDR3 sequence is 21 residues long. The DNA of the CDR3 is TGCAGTGCTAGACCTTGGGAATGGGCTAGCGGGGGGGCGGTCTCCTACAATGAGCAGTTCTTC. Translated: CSARPWEWASGGAVSYNEQFF.

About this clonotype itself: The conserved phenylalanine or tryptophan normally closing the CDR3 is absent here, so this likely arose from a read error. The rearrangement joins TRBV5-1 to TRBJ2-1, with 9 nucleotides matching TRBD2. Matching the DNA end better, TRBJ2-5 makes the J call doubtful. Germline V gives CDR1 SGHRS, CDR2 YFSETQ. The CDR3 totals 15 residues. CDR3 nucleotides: TGCGCCAGCAGCTTGGTAGCGGGGGTCCAAGAGACCCAGTACCTC. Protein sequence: CASSLVAGVQETQYL.

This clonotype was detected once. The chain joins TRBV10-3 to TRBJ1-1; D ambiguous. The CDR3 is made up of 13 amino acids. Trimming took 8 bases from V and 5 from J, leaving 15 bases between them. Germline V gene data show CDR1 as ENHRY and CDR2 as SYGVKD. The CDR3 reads CAILKTSGTEAFF. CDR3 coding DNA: TGTGCCATCCTTAAGACTTCGGGGACTGAAGCTTTCTTT.

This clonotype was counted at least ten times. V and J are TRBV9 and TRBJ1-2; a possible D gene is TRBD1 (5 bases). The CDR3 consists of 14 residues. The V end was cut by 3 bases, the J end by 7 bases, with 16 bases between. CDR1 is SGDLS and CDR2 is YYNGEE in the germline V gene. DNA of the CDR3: TGTGCCAGCAGCGAAGTGGGGGTAGGTTTTGGCTACACCTTC. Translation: CASSEVGVGFGYTF. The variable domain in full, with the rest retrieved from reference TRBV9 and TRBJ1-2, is DSGVTQTPKHLITATGQRVTLRCSPRSGDLSVYWYQQSLDQGLQFLIQYYNGEERAKGNILERFSAQQFPDLHSELNLSSLELGDSALYFCASSEVGVGFGYTFGSGTRLTVV.

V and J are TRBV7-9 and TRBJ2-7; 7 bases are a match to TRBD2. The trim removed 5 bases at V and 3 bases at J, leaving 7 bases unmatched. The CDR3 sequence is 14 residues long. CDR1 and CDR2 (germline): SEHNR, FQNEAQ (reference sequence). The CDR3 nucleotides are TGTGCCAGCAGCCTTGGGGGGGAAGTCTACGAGCAGTACTTC. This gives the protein CASSLGGEVYEQYF. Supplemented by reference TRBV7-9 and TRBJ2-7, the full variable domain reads DTGVSQNPRHKITKRGQNVTFRCDPISEHNRLYWYRQTLGQGPEFLTYFQNEAQLEKSRLLSDRFSAERPKGSFSTLEIQRTEQGDSAMYLCASSLGGEVYEQYFGPGTRLTVT.

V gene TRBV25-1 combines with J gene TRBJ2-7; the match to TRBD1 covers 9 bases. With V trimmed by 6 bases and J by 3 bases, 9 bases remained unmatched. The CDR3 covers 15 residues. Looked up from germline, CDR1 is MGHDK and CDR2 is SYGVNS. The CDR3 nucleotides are TGTGCCAGCAGCCGAGGGACAGGGCGTCACTACGAGCAGTACTTC. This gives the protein CASSRGTGRHYEQYF.

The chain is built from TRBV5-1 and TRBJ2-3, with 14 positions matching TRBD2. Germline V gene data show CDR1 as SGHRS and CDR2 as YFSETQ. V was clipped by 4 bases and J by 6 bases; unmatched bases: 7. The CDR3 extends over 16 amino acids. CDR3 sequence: CASSPTSGRAFDTQYF. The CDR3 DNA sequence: TGCGCCAGCAGCCCGACTAGCGGGAGGGCGTTTGATACGCAGTATTTT.

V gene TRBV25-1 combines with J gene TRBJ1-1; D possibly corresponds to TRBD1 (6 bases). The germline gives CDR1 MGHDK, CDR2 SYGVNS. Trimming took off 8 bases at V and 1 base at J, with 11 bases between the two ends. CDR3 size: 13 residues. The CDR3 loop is CASSQGGNTEAFF. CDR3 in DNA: TGTGCCAGCTCACAGGGCGGGAACACTGAAGCTTTCTTT.